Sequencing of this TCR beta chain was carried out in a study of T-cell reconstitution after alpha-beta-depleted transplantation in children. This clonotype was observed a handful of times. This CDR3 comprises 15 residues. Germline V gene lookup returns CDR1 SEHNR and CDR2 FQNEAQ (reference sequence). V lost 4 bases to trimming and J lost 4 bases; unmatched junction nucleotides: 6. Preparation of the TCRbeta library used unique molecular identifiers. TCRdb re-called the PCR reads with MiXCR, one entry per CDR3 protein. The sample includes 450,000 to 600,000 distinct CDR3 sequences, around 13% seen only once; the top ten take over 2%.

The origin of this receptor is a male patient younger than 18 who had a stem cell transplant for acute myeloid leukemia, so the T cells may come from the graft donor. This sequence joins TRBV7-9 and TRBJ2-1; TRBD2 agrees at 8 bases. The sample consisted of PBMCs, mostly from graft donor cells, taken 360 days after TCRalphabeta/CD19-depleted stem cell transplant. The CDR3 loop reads CASSSDGTRYNEQFF. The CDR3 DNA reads TGTGCCAGCAGCTCCGACGGGACTAGATACAATGAGCAGTTCTTC. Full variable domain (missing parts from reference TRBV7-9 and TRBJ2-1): DTGVSQNPRHKITKRGQNVTFRCDPISEHNRLYWYRQTLGQGPEFLTYFQNEAQLEKSRLLSDRFSAERPKGSFSTLEIQRTEQGDSAMYLCASSSDGTRYNEQFFGPGTRLTVL.